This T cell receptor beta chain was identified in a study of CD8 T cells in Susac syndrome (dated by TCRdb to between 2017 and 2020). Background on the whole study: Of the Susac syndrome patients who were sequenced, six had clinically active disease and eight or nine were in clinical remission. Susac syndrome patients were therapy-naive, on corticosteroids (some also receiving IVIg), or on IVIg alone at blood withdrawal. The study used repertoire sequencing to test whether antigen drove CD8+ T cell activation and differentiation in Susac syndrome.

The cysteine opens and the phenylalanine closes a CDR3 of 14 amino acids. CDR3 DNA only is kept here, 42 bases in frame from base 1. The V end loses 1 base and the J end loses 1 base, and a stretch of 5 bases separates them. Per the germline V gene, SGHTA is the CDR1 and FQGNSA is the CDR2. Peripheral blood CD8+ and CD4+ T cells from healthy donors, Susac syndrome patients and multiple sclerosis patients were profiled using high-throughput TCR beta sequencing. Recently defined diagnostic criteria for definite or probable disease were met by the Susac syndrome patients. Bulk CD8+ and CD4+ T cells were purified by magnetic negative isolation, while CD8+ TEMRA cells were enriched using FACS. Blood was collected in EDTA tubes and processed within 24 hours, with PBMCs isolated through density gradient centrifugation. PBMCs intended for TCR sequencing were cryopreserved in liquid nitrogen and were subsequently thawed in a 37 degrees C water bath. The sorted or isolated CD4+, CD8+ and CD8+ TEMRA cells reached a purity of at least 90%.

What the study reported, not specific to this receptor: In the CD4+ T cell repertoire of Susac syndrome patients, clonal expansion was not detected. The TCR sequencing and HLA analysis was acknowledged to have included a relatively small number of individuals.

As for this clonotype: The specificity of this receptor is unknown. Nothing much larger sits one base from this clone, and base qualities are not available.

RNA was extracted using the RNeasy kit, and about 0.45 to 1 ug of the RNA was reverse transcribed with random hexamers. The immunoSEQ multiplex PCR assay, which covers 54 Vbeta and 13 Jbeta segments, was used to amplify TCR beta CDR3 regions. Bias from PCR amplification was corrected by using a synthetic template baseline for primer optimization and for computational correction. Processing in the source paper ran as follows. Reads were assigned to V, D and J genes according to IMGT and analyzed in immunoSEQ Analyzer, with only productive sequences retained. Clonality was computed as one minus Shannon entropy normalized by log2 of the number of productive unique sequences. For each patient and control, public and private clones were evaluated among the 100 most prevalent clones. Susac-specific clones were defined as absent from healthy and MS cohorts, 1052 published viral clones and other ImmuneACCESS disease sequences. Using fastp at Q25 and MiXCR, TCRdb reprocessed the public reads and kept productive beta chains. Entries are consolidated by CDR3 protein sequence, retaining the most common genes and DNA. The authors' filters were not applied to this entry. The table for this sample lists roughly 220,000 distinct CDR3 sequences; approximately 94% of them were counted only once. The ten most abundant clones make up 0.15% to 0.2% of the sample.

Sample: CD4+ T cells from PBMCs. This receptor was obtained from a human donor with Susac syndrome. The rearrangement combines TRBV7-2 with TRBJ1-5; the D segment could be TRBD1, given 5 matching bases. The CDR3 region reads CASSLEGSNQPQHF. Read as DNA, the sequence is TGTGCCAGCAGCTTAGAGGGGAGCAATCAGCCCCAGCATTTT.